The T cell receptor beta chain under discussion was sequenced for a study of blood T cell repertoires in COVID-19. Across the study: Acute and convalescent COVID-19 samples came from the United States, Italy and Spain. Sample material is recorded as cDNA or gDNA derived from T cells, B-cell-depleted T cells, or PBMCs.

This clone was observed once. Methods used by the authors: Amplification of reference gene primers was used by the study to estimate nucleated cell counts. Sequencing was performed with immunoSEQ multiplex PCR; in TCRdb, only in-frame clones are kept and a portion is missing. Clone size and V and J calls were adopted from that table, with D and trimming inferred from the DNA. The data contain over 250,000 clones, 70% to 90% of them singletons. The CDR3 has 13 residues. V lost 3 bases, J lost 5 bases, and 10 bases lay in between. Germline CDR1 and CDR2: ENHRY and SYGVKD. This receptor was identified in a man aged 45-65 years with active or convalescent COVID-19. The chain has TRBV10-3 and TRBJ2-5; D may be TRBD2 (5 bases). Specimen: peripheral blood. CDR3 in amino acids: CAISETSLETQYF. Written as DNA, the CDR3 is TGTGCCATCAGTGAAACTAGTCTGGAGACCCAGTACTTC.